The clone carrying this T cell receptor beta chain has just one count. This CDR3 is 16 amino acids long. The V end was cut by 0 bases, the J end by 3 bases, with 11 bases between. Germline V gene sequence: CDR1 MGHRA, CDR2 YSYEKL. This PCR relied on a set of 60 Vbeta primers and 13 Jbeta primers. Generated by immunoSEQ multiplex PCR, the TCRdb table keeps only in-frame clones and is missing some. The data contain 120,000 to 150,000 clones, 70% to 75% of them singletons. The source of the sample is a study of cytomegalovirus exposure and HLA in healthy donors. The chain combines TRBV4-1 with TRBJ1-4; the D gene is possibly TRBD1 (5 bases). The sequence derives from a woman aged 35 to 49 in good health and CMV-seronegative. The sequencing input was PBMCs. CDR3 sequence reads: CASSQDRTISNEKLFF. Here the CDR3 DNA reads TGCGCCAGCAGCCAAGACCGGACAATATCTAATGAAAAACTGTTTTTT.